This T cell receptor beta chain derives from a study of blood T cell repertoires in COVID-19. Background on the study: The United States, Italy and Spain supplied acute and convalescent COVID-19 samples. T cells, B-cell-depleted T cells, or PBMCs supplied cDNA or gDNA.

The CDR3 loop spans 13 amino acids. The germline gives CDR1 MDHEN, CDR2 SYDVKM. V lost 10 bases, J lost 1 base, and 3 bases stayed unmatched. This clone has more than one count but fewer than ten. Per the original methods: Quantification of nucleated cells was approximated via reference gene primer amplification. Assay used: immunoSEQ multiplex PCR; TCRdb lists only in-frame clones, some missing. V, J and clone size are those of that table, while D and trimming were read from the DNA. Counted here are 230,000 or so clones, roughly 80% occurring once; the ten biggest clones make up about 20%. The sample was peripheral blood. This TCR derives from a man aged 30-40 years with active or convalescent COVID-19. The chain links TRBV28 to TRBJ2-2; TRBD2 matches 7 bases. CDR3 in amino acids: CATERGNTGELFF. For the CDR3, the DNA is TGTGCCACGGAGCGGGGGAACACCGGGGAGCTGTTTTTT.